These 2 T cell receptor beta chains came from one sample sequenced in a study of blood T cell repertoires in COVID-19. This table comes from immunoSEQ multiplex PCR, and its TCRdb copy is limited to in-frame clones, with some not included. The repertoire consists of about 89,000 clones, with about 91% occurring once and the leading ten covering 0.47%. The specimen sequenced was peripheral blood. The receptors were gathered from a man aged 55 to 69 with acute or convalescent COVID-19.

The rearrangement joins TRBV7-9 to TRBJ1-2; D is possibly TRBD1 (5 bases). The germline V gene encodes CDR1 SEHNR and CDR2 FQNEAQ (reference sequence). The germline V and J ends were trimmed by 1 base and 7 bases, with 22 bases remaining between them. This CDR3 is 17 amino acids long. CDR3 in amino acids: CASSLGAGSTGMGGYTF. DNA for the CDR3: TGTGCCAGCAGCTTAGGTGCTGGCAGTACAGGAATGGGTGGCTACACCTTC.

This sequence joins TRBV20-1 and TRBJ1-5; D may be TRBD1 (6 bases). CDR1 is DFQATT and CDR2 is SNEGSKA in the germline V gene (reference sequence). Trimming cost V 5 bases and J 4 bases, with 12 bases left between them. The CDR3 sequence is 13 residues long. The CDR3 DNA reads TGCAGTGCTCGTGGACAGATTAATCAGCCCCAGCATTTT. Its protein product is CSARGQINQPQHF.